This T cell receptor beta chain was documented in a study of blood T cell repertoires in COVID-19. Study as a whole: Italy, Spain and the United States were the sources of the convalescent and acute COVID-19 samples. T cells, B-cell-depleted T cells, or PBMCs supplied cDNA or gDNA.

The authors' processing: How many nucleated cells were present was estimated from reference gene primer amplification. Repertoires were generated with immunoSEQ multiplex PCR, while TCRdb's copy carries only in-frame clones and drops some. V and J calls plus clone size are reproduced from that table; the DNA served to infer D and trimming. The table shows 45,000 to 65,000 clones, with roughly 90% occurring only once. CDR1 is LNHDA, CDR2 SQIVND, per germline (reference sequence). This CDR3 is built from 11 residues. V was cut by 7 bases and J by 2 bases, with 5 bases left in between. The specimen sequenced was peripheral blood. This TCR was sampled from a man older than 75 in a cohort sampled during active COVID-19. The J gene is TRBJ1-2, the V gene TRBV19; D not resolved. Here the CDR3 reads CASTANYGYTF. The CDR3 DNA sequence: TGTGCCAGTACAGCGAACTATGGCTACACCTTC.